The entry that follows covers one T cell receptor (beta chain) sequence. The data were obtained in a study of T cell repertoires in cytomegalovirus infection. MiXCR, run by TCRdb on the reads, gives a single entry per CDR3 protein. In the table there are about 130,000 distinct CDR3 sequences, 7.5% to 9% of which are singletons. The CDR3 is made up of 16 amino acids. The V gene's germline CDR1 is MDHEN and CDR2 SYDVKM. The ends lost 4 bases at V and 0 bases at J; junction bases unmatched: 7. The sequence came from a human donor in good health (CMV status not recorded). Some clones in this sample may be carry-over from other donors' samples. The specimen was PBMCs. The chain couples TRBV28 to TRBJ2-7; 9 bases line up with TRBD1. Written as DNA, the CDR3 is TGTGCCAGCAGTTCCCCGGACAGGGGATCCTCCTACGAGCAGTACTTC. Its protein is CASSSPDRGSSYEQYF.